This passage covers 11 T cell receptor beta chains from one sample sequenced in a study of T cells in Graves' hyperthyroidism and ophthalmopathy. TCR beta CDR3 sequences were amplified from RNA transcripts. Researchers ran a first-round RT-PCR on the TCR CDR3 using the HTBI primer set. One entry per CDR3 protein, called by TCRdb with MiXCR from the multiplex PCR reads. The data contain some 600,000 distinct CDR3 sequences, approximately 15% of them singletons. What was sequenced was blood. The receptors derive from a woman aged 30 to 39 with Graves' hyperthyroidism that later progressed to Graves' ophthalmopathy.

This sequence joins TRBV2 and TRBJ2-5; the D gene is possibly TRBD2 (6 bases). This CDR3 has 16 amino acids. Trimming cost V 6 bases and J 2 bases, with 19 bases left between them. The germline CDR1 and CDR2 sequences are SNHLY and FYNNEI. CDR3 amino acids: CASSVRLSGTQETQYF. The CDR3 nucleotides are TGTGCCAGCAGCGTAAGACTTAGCGGCACGCAAGAGACCCAGTACTTC.

This clonotype came up many times. V and J are TRBV7-2 and TRBJ2-3, with 8 bases that match TRBD2. V was pared by 6 bases and J by 8 bases, with 10 bases of the junction left unmatched. Germline V CDR1 and CDR2: SGHTA, FQGNSA. The CDR3 totals 14 residues. The DNA for the CDR3 is TGTGCCAGCAGTACTAGCGGACCCCAGGGTACGCAGTATTTT. Its protein is CASSTSGPQGTQYF.

This chain links TRBV20-1 with TRBJ2-1; TRBD2 matches 10 bases. CDR3 length: 14 amino acids. In germline, CDR1 is DFQATT, CDR2 SNEGSKA (reference sequence). V trimming: 6 bases; J trimming: 4 bases; junction bases outside the gene matches: 6. CDR3 bases: TGCAGTGCCCTAGCGGGAGTGGGTTACAATGAGCAGTTCTTC. Translating it yields CSALAGVGYNEQFF.

This clonotype was detected ten times or more. The chain links TRBV20-1 to TRBJ2-1; 15 bases match TRBD2. Germline CDR1 DFQATT, CDR2 SNEGSKA (reference sequence). The J segment lost 7 bases and the V segment lost 5 bases, leaving 6 bases of the junction unmatched. This CDR3 is built from 15 residues. The CDR3 sequence: CSAWTSGRGANEQFF. In nucleotides, the CDR3 is TGCAGTGCTTGGACTAGCGGGAGGGGAGCGAATGAGCAGTTCTTC.

In this sample, this clonotype turned up a few times. CDR3: CASSLAQGQSSTEAFF. The DNA of the CDR3 is TGCGCCAGCAGCTTGGCCCAGGGACAGTCGAGCACTGAAGCTTTCTTT. V and J are TRBV5-1 and TRBJ1-1; 7 nucleotides agree with TRBD1. With V trimmed by 0 bases and J by 4 bases, 9 bases remained unmatched. Looked up from germline, CDR1 is SGHRS and CDR2 is YFSETQ. There are 16 residues in the CDR3.

A few counts support this clonotype. The chain combines TRBV3-1 with TRBJ2-3; D perhaps matches TRBD2 (5 bases). This CDR3 has 16 amino acids. Between the trimmed V and J ends, which lost 4 bases and 2 bases, there was a span of 16 bases. Germline values: CDR1 LGHDT, CDR2 YNNKEL (reference sequence). The CDR3 nucleotides read TGTGCCAGCAGCCGGTATAATAGCGCCAACACAGATACGCAGTATTTT. Amino acid sequence: CASSRYNSANTDTQYF.

The J gene is TRBJ1-1, the V gene TRBV15; no clear D gene. The germline V gene encodes CDR1 LNHNV and CDR2 YYDKDF (reference sequence). The CDR3 covers 13 residues. V lost 3 bases and J 8 bases, leaving 13 bases between the germline ends. CDR3 loop: CATSRGGSAEAFF. CDR3 nucleotide sequence: TGTGCCACCAGCAGGGGCGGGAGCGCAGAAGCTTTCTTT.

The genes are TRBV2 and TRBJ2-1; 8 positions match TRBD1. CDR1 and CDR2 (germline): SNHLY, FYNNEI. V was pared by 4 bases and J by 6 bases, with 5 bases of the junction left unmatched. This CDR3 is built from 14 residues. The CDR3 coding sequence is TGTGCCAGCAGTGGGACAGGGCACAGCAATGAGCAGTTCTTC. Translated, it gives CASSGTGHSNEQFF.

At least ten counts were recorded for this clonotype. The V and J genes are TRBV2 and TRBJ1-6, with 9 bases matching TRBD1. J lost 9 bases, V lost 6 bases, and 9 bases had no gene match. This CDR3 comprises 15 residues. Germline CDR1 SNHLY, CDR2 FYNNEI. This CDR3 reads CASSPLTGGGSPLHF. Here the CDR3 DNA reads TGTGCCAGCAGCCCCCTGACAGGGGGGGGTTCACCCCTCCACTTT.

Many counts were recorded for this clonotype. CDR3 sequence: CASSLRKREKLFF. The CDR3 DNA follows: TGTGCCAGCAGCCTTCGTAAGCGTGAAAAACTGTTTTTT. The V call is TRBV3-1, the J call TRBJ1-4; D uncertain. CDR1 and CDR2 from the germline V gene are LGHDT and YNNKEL (reference sequence). CDR3 size: 13 residues. V was clipped by 4 bases and J by 7 bases, with 10 bases between them.

This clonotype was counted only a few times. The chain is built from TRBV6-1 and TRBJ2-3; D possibly corresponds to TRBD2 (5 bases). V lost 7 bases to trimming and J lost 0 bases, with 11 bases between them. The CDR3 is made up of 14 amino acids. Germline assignment: CDR1 MNHNS and CDR2 SASEGT. The CDR3 nucleotides are TGTGCCAGCACCCAGCGGATTAGCACAGATACGCAGTATTTT. It codes for CASTQRISTDTQYF.